This TCR beta chain stems from a study of blood T cell repertoires in COVID-19. Whole-study context: There were acute and convalescent COVID-19 samples, and they came from the United States, Italy and Spain. The analysed material was cDNA or gDNA that came from T cells, B-cell-depleted T cells, or PBMCs.

Authors' processing steps: Quantification of nucleated cells was approximated via reference gene primer amplification. Sequenced by immunoSEQ multiplex PCR; TCRdb stores in-frame clones only, minus some. V, J and clone size are those of that table, while D and trimming were read from the DNA. This table has over 200,000 clones, around 83% appearing once. The count of this clone is one. Trimming took 4 bases from V and 4 from J, leaving 11 bases between them. The CDR3 sequence is 13 residues long. Germline V CDR1 and CDR2: LNHDA, SQIVND (reference sequence). Material: peripheral blood. The TCR sequence derives from a man aged 35 to 55 with active or convalescent COVID-19. The V gene is TRBV19, the J gene TRBJ2-7; D is ambiguous. The CDR3 spells CASSKTSEYEQYF. As DNA, the CDR3 is TGTGCCAGTAGTAAAACAAGCGAATACGAGCAGTACTTC.